This T cell receptor (beta chain) stems from a study of blood T cells in healthy people across ages. V lost 5 bases, J lost 5 bases, and 4 bases stayed unmatched. The germline gives CDR1 GTSNPN, CDR2 SVGIG (reference sequence). The CDR3 spans 12 residues. This clonotype was observed a handful of times. Primed by a sample-barcoded 5' primer and a J-beta primer mix, a second PCR proceeded for 7 to 11 cycles. TCRdb independently ran MiXCR on the 5' RACE reads; one entry per CDR3 protein. Here the sample spans roughly 800,000 distinct CDR3 sequences, about a quarter being singletons. This sample was also put to use in a study of T cells of mothers and their children. Per that study: Mothers and children who were related shared slightly more overlap than unrelated pairs, but not significantly more. Microchimeric T cell clones that persisted were not detected.

This sequence originates from a boy aged 10-17 years in good health. The sample was blood. The genes are TRBV30 and TRBJ2-5; 8 bases match TRBD1. This CDR3 is CAWDGQGETQYF. The DNA for the CDR3 is TGTGCCTGGGACGGACAGGGTGAGACCCAGTACTTC.